A single sample gave rise to the 8 T cell receptor beta chains below, sequenced in a study of T cells after yellow fever vaccination. TCRdb re-analysed the 5' RACE reads in MiXCR, keeping a single row per CDR3 protein. The repertoire holds under 200,000 distinct CDR3 sequences, with approximately 6.7% as singletons. The starting material was CD4+ T cells sorted from PBMCs, obtained around 5 days after the first yellow fever vaccination. These receptors were obtained from a man aged 18 to 30 who received the YFV17D yellow fever vaccine.

This clonotype was counted many times. The rearrangement joins TRBV7-2 to TRBJ2-5, with a tentative D call TRBD2 (6 bases). The V and J ends lost 5 bases and 3 bases respectively, with 10 bases between them. The CDR3 has 13 residues. In germline, CDR1 is SGHTA, CDR2 FQGNSA. The CDR3 DNA reads as TGTGCCAGCAGCCCGGGGGAGGAAGAGACCCAGTACTTC. This translates into CASSPGEEETQYF.

This clonotype was detected many times. This chain links TRBV11-1 with TRBJ2-2; TRBD2 is a possible D gene (6 bases). V lost 4 bases and J 1 base, leaving 19 bases between the germline ends. The CDR3 is 18 residues long. CDR1 is SGHAT and CDR2 is FQDESV in the germline V gene (reference sequence). DNA of the CDR3: TGTGCCAGCAGCTCCAAAAAGGGAGGCCGCGAGAACACCGGGGAGCTGTTTTTT. This encodes CASSSKKGGRENTGELFF.

This clonotype has more than one count but fewer than ten. This chain uses TRBV5-5 with TRBJ2-4; D is ambiguous. The CDR3 is made up of 14 amino acids. The V end was cut by 2 bases, the J end by 4 bases, with 10 bases between. Germline CDR1 and CDR2: SGHKS and YYEKEE (reference sequence). The CDR3 is CASSLDSPKNIQYF. CDR3 in DNA: TGTGCCAGCAGCTTAGACTCCCCGAAAAACATTCAGTACTTC.

The sample holds many counts of this clonotype. The V call is TRBV5-1, the J call TRBJ1-1; D is perhaps TRBD1 (5 bases). The CDR3 covers 13 residues. V lost 4 bases and J 1 base, leaving 8 bases between the germline ends. Germline lookup yields CDR1 SGHRS and CDR2 YFSETQ. The CDR3, as DNA: TGCGCCAGCAGCGATACAGGGAACACTGAAGCTTTCTTT. Translating gives CASSDTGNTEAFF.

V and J are TRBV7-2 and TRBJ1-2, with TRBD1 as a possible D gene (5 bases). Per germline, CDR1 SGHTA and CDR2 FQGNSA. V gave up 0 bases and J gave up 3 bases, with 11 bases separating them. The CDR3 length is 15 residues. CDR3 nucleotide sequence: TGTGCCAGCAGCTTAGCACAGTTCAGGGACTATGGCTACACCTTC. Encoded protein: CASSLAQFRDYGYTF.

In this sample, this clonotype turned up many times. The chain carries TRBV4-3 and TRBJ1-1; 7 bases match TRBD1. The junction had 4 bases not matched to a gene; V was cut back by 5 bases and J by 1 base. This CDR3 has 14 residues. The V gene's germline CDR1 is LGHNA and CDR2 YSLEER. The CDR3: CASSVDRANTEAFF. The CDR3 DNA is TGCGCCAGCAGCGTAGACAGGGCGAACACTGAAGCTTTCTTT.

This clonotype occurred many times. The chain links TRBV5-1 to TRBJ2-1; tentatively, D is TRBD2 (5 bases). CDR1 is SGHRS and CDR2 is YFSETQ in the germline V gene. V lost 9 bases to trimming and J lost 0 bases, with 10 bases between them. The CDR3 runs to 13 residues. CDR3 in DNA: TGCGCCACCCGAGGGAGCTCCTACAATGAGCAGTTCTTC. Its protein is CATRGSSYNEQFF.

This clonotype came up many times. This chain connects TRBV21-1 to TRBJ1-2; TRBD1, the D gene given by the table, was not confirmed from the DNA. TRBV21-1 is deemed a pseudogene. CDR3 size: 15 residues. CDR3 nucleotides: TGTGCCAGCAGCAAAATCGGACAGGCGATATATGGCTACACCTTC. Translating it yields CASSKIGQAIYGYTF.